Presented here are 30 T cell receptor beta chains from one specimen sequenced in a study of CD8+ T cells in alopecia areata. Indicated treatment: oral pan-JAK inhibitor, 5-10 mg twice daily. Reverse transcription of extracted RNA yielded cDNA, which provided the sequencing template. Assay used: immunoSEQ multiplex PCR; TCRdb lists only in-frame clones, some missing. This table has about 160,000 clones, about 71% appearing once. The sample consisted of CD4+ T cells sorted from blood, taken at week 4, from a patient treated with tofacitinib. Every receptor here comes from a human donor with alopecia areata.

This rearrangement joins TRBV30 to TRBJ1-1; 9 positions match TRBD1. V lost 1 base to trimming and J lost 5 bases; unmatched junction nucleotides: 2. The length of the CDR3 is 13 residues. CDR1 is GTSNPN and CDR2 is SVGIG in the germline V gene (reference sequence). For the CDR3, the DNA is TGTGCCTGGAGTGGGACAGGGGTGACTGAAGCTTTCTTT. Translated, it gives CAWSGTGVTEAFF. The whole variable domain, remainder taken from reference TRBV30 and TRBJ1-1, is SQTIHQWPATLVQPVGSPLSLECTVEGTSNPNLYWYRQAAGRGLQLLFYSVGIGQISSEVPQNLSASRPQDRQFILSSKKLLLSDSGFYLCAWSGTGVTEAFFGQGTRLTVV.

This chain uses TRBV12-5 with TRBJ1-2; D possibly corresponds to TRBD1 (6 bases). This CDR3 is built from 16 residues. V lost 3 bases, J lost 2 bases, and 16 bases lay in between. CDR1 LGHNT and CDR2 FRNRAP come from the germline V gene. The CDR3 loop is CASGFWGRGQNYGYTF. The CDR3 nucleotides read TGTGCTAGTGGTTTTTGGGGCCGTGGACAGAACTATGGCTACACCTTC.

This clone was observed a single time. The sample contains more than one DNA sequence encoding this CDR3. The chain has TRBV30 and TRBJ1-1; 8 bases fit TRBD1. The V segment lost 0 bases and the J segment 5 bases; nucleotides outside the gene matches: 2. Per germline, CDR1 GTSNPN and CDR2 SVGIG (reference sequence). The CDR3 totals 13 residues. CDR3 DNA: TGTGCCTGGAGTGTAACAGGGGGTACTGAAGCTTTCTTT. This encodes CAWSVTGGTEAFF.

The chain combines TRBV30 with TRBJ1-2, with a possible D match to TRBD1 (5 bases). From germline, CDR1 is GTSNPN and CDR2 SVGIG (reference sequence). There are 12 residues in the CDR3. Between the trimmed V and J ends, which lost 2 bases and 8 bases, there was a span of 12 bases. CDR3 loop: CAWSPRDLGYTF. The CDR3 nucleotides read TGTGCCTGGAGTCCGAGGGACCTAGGCTACACCTTC.

Regarding this clone: The identical CDR3 is also encoded by other nucleotide sequences in the sample. The V call is TRBV30, the J call TRBJ2-7; D gene unclear. The germline V and J ends were trimmed by 4 bases and 1 base, with 5 bases remaining between them. In germline, CDR1 is GTSNPN, CDR2 SVGIG (reference sequence). This CDR3 comprises 11 residues. This CDR3 is CAWTGSYEQYF. The CDR3 bases are TGTGCCTGGACAGGATCCTACGAGCAGTACTTC.

A remark on this clone: The junction and the germline gene differ at one end; a read error may be behind it. This chain joins TRBV7-7 and TRBJ2-3, with a tentative D call TRBD1 (6 bases). Germline CDR1 is SSHAT and CDR2 is FNYEAQ (reference sequence). CDR3 length: 14 amino acids. CDR3 DNA sequence: TGTGCTAGCAGCCTTGGACAGAGGACAGATACGCAGTATTTT. The encoded protein is CASSLGQRTDTQYF. Based on the CDR3 plus reference TRBV7-7 and TRBJ2-3, the full variable domain is GAGVSQSPRYKVTKRGQDVTLRCDPISSHATLYWYQQALGQGPEFLTYFNYEAQPDKSGLPSDRFSAERPEGSISTLTIQRTEQRDSAMYRCASSLGQRTDTQYFGPGTRLTVL.

The chain links TRBV30 to TRBJ2-5, with 7 bases identical to TRBD1. The V gene end was trimmed by 0 bases and the J gene end by 4 bases; junction bases not matched to a gene: 2. Germline V gene lookup returns CDR1 GTSNPN and CDR2 SVGIG (reference sequence). The length of the CDR3 is 13 residues. The CDR3 loop is CAWSVRQGETQYF. The DNA of the CDR3 is TGTGCCTGGAGTGTAAGACAGGGAGAGACCCAGTACTTC.

The gene calls are TRBV4-3 and TRBJ2-2, with D possibly TRBD2 on 5 matching bases. V lost 2 bases, J lost 7 bases, and 11 bases lay in between. Germline lookup yields CDR1 LGHNA and CDR2 YSLEER. The length of the CDR3 is 14 residues. The CDR3 DNA reads TGCGCCAGCAGCCAACTGTGGGAGATCGGGGAGCTGTTTTTT. Its translation: CASSQLWEIGELFF.

The chain couples TRBV10-3 to TRBJ1-1; no clear D. The germline V gene has CDR1 ENHRY and CDR2 SYGVKD. Between the trimmed V and J ends, which lost 7 bases and 0 bases, there was a span of 12 bases. This CDR3 is built from 14 residues. The chain's CDR3 is CAIKGQEVNTEAFF. In nucleotides, the CDR3 is TGTGCCATCAAGGGCCAGGAGGTGAACACTGAAGCTTTCTTT.

Only a few counts were recorded for this clone. This chain connects TRBV25-1 to TRBJ2-5, with D perhaps assigned TRBD1 or TRBD2 (5 bases each). The CDR3 contains 12 residues. Germline loops: CDR1 MGHDK, CDR2 SYGVNS. Deletions cut 8 bases from V and 2 bases from J, with 9 bases between. The CDR3 nucleotides are TGTGCCAGCGGGACGCCTCAAGAGACCCAGTACTTC. Translation: CASGTPQETQYF.

The chain employs TRBV29-1 and TRBJ2-2; D is uncertain. The CDR3 is made up of 12 amino acids. The V gene's germline CDR1 is SQVTM and CDR2 ANQGSEA. In nucleotides, the CDR3 is TGCGTCGGAAGATGGATAGGCGGGGAGCTGTTTTTT. Protein product: CVGRWIGGELFF.

The chain carries TRBV29-1 and TRBJ1-5; TRBD1 might be the D (5 bases). Germline-derived CDR1 and CDR2 are SQVTM and ANQGSEA. Trimming removed 4 bases from V and 7 bases from J, with 11 bases in between. The CDR3 contains 12 residues. CDR3 DNA sequence: TGCAGCGTTGCAGGGTCAGGCCAGCCCCAGCATTTT. It specifies CSVAGSGQPQHF.

The gene calls are TRBV14 and TRBJ2-1; TRBD1 matches 7 bases. There are 16 residues in the CDR3. The V gene's germline CDR1 is SGHDN and CDR2 FVKESK. The V and J ends lost 4 bases and 5 bases, in that order; junction bases with no gene match: 11. CDR3 in amino acids: CASSLRTGALNNEQFF. The CDR3 DNA reads TGTGCCAGCAGCCTCCGGACAGGAGCGCTGAACAATGAGCAGTTCTTC.

V gene TRBV2 combines with J gene TRBJ1-5, with D tentatively TRBD1 (6 bases). The V end was cut by 10 bases, the J end by 0 bases, with 10 bases between. Germline loops: CDR1 SNHLY, CDR2 FYNNEI. The CDR3 contains 13 residues. CDR3 in amino acids: CATRQDSNQPQHF. For the CDR3, the DNA is TGTGCCACACGACAGGATAGCAATCAGCCCCAGCATTTT.

The chain employs TRBV30 and TRBJ1-6; D ambiguous. Germline V lookup: CDR1 GTSNPN, CDR2 SVGIG (reference sequence). Trimming removed 4 bases from V and 7 bases from J, with 5 bases in between. The CDR3 extends over 11 amino acids. The CDR3 sequence: CAWTVNSPLHF. As DNA, the CDR3 is TGTGCCTGGACGGTCAATTCACCCCTCCACTTT.

The chain combines TRBV27 with TRBJ1-6; D gene unclear. Germline CDR1 reads MNHEY; CDR2 reads SMNVEV (reference sequence). With 7 bases removed from V and 8 bases from J, the gap between germline ends came to 15 bases. The length of the CDR3 is 14 residues. Here the CDR3 reads CASTPRGGHSPLHF. For the CDR3, the DNA is TGTGCCAGCACCCCCCGAGGCGGGCATTCACCCCTCCACTTT.

This clone was detected a few times. The rearrangement joins TRBV18 to TRBJ2-3; D is unclear. CDR3 length: 14 residues. With 4 bases removed from V and 2 bases from J, the gap between germline ends came to 10 bases. Germline CDR1 and CDR2: KGHSH and LQKENI. CDR3 nucleotides: TGTGCCAGCTCACGCCAGGATCCCACAGATACGCAGTATTTT. Translation: CASSRQDPTDTQYF.

The genes are TRBV7-9 and TRBJ2-7, with 9 positions matching TRBD1. Germline CDR1 is SEHNR and CDR2 is FQNEAQ (reference sequence). The ends lost 5 bases at V and 6 bases at J; junction bases unmatched: 2. The CDR3 contains 12 residues. Written as DNA, the CDR3 is TGTGCCAGCAGCCGGGACAGGGTCGAGCAGTACTTC. As protein: CASSRDRVEQYF. The full variable domain, its missing parts supplied by reference TRBV7-9 and TRBJ2-7, is DTGVSQNPRHKITKRGQNVTFRCDPISEHNRLYWYRQTLGQGPEFLTYFQNEAQLEKSRLLSDRFSAERPKGSFSTLEIQRTEQGDSAMYLCASSRDRVEQYFGPGTRLTVT.

This clone was picked up a small number of times. The rearrangement uses TRBV7-8 and TRBJ2-7; D may be TRBD2 (6 bases). Trimming removed 0 bases from V and 6 bases from J, with 6 bases in between. Germline V gene data show CDR1 as SGHVS and CDR2 as FQNEAQ. This CDR3 spans 12 amino acids. The CDR3 coding sequence is TGTGCCAGCAGCTTAGCGCGGGGCGAGCAGTACTTC. Translated, it gives CASSLARGEQYF.

The chain has TRBV30 and TRBJ1-2; TRBD1 is a possible D gene (5 bases). Between the trimmed V and J ends, which lost 4 bases and 8 bases, there was a span of 20 bases. The germline CDR1 and CDR2 sequences are GTSNPN and SVGIG (reference sequence). The CDR3 is 14 amino acids. CDR3 DNA sequence: TGTGCCTGGAACCCGCTGTCAGGTTCAGGGGGCTACACCTTC. Its translation is CAWNPLSGSGGYTF.

The V gene is TRBV7-9, the J gene TRBJ2-3, with 7 bases fitting TRBD1. The CDR3 spans 16 residues. Germline assignment: CDR1 SEHNR and CDR2 FQNEAQ (reference sequence). Trimming removed 5 bases from V and 0 bases from J; junction bases left unmatched: 8. CDR3 protein: CASSQTGTASTDTQYF. CDR3 nucleotides: TGTGCCAGCAGCCAGACCGGGACAGCTAGCACAGATACGCAGTATTTT.

CDR3 in amino acids: CAWSVQAYEQYF. The CDR3 region has the DNA TGTGCCTGGAGTGTACAAGCCTACGAGCAGTACTTC. The rearrangement links TRBV30 to TRBJ2-7; D call uncertain. The CDR3 sequence is 12 residues long. V was shortened by 0 bases and J by 2 bases, with 5 bases between the two germline ends. The germline CDR1 and CDR2 sequences are GTSNPN and SVGIG (reference sequence).

The gene calls are TRBV6-6 and TRBJ1-2, with TRBD1 matching over 8 bases. Per the germline V gene, CDR1 is MNHNY and CDR2 is SVGAGI (reference sequence). This CDR3 contains 16 residues. V dropped 4 bases and J dropped 3; count of bases not matched to a gene: 10. The chain's CDR3 is CASSLRTGTGDYGYTF. CDR3 bases: TGTGCCAGCAGTTTGAGAACCGGGACAGGAGACTATGGCTACACCTTC.

This clone has only one observation. The V call is TRBV11-2, the J call TRBJ1-6; D is unclear. V was cut by 3 bases and J by 10 bases, with 10 bases left in between. CDR1 SGHAT and CDR2 FQNNGV come from the germline V gene. CDR3 length: 13 residues. CDR3 sequence reads: CASSFLGASPLHF. CDR3 sequence (DNA): TGTGCCAGCAGCTTTCTCGGCGCGTCACCCCTCCACTTT. Full variable domain (rest looked up from reference TRBV11-2 and TRBJ1-6): EAGVAQSPRYKIIEKRQSVAFWCNPISGHATLYWYQQILGQGPKLLIQFQNNGVVDDSQLPKDRFSAERLKGVDSTLKIQPAKLEDSAVYLCASSFLGASPLHFGNGTRLTVT.

This clone was detected a few times. Written as DNA, the CDR3 is TGTGCCAGCAAGAGAGAGGAGACCCAGTACTTC. Its translation: CASKREETQYF. The rearrangement links TRBV10-3 to TRBJ2-5; D is uncertain. Looked up from germline, CDR1 is ENHRY and CDR2 is SYGVKD. The CDR3 is made up of 11 amino acids. V was trimmed by 10 bases and J by 5 bases, leaving 11 bases between them.

The chain links TRBV27 to TRBJ1-5; 7 bases are shared with TRBD1. The CDR3 length is 16 residues. CDR1 is MNHEY and CDR2 is SMNVEV in the germline V gene (reference sequence). Germline trimming cut 2 bases from V and 4 bases from J; bases unmatched to any gene: 8. As DNA, the CDR3 is TGTGCCAGCAGTTTAGAGGGCCCGGGACAGAATCAGCCCCAGCATTTT. It encodes CASSLEGPGQNQPQHF.

The chain links TRBV19 to TRBJ2-5, with unresolved D. Deletions cut 4 bases from V and 4 bases from J, with 7 bases between. This CDR3 has 12 amino acids. CDR1 is LNHDA and CDR2 is SQIVND in the germline V gene (reference sequence). CDR3 amino acids: CASSNSLETQYF. CDR3 DNA sequence: TGTGCCAGTAGTAATTCGCTAGAGACCCAGTACTTC.

CDR3 amino acids: CSVEDRTGLSTDTQYF. The DNA for the CDR3 is TGCAGCGTTGAAGATAGGACAGGGCTAAGCACAGATACGCAGTATTTT. V is TRBV29-1 and J is TRBJ2-3; TRBD1 matches at 8 bases. Trimming at V came to 0 bases and at J to 0 bases, leaving 5 bases not matched to a gene. The CDR3 length is 16 residues. CDR1 SQVTM and CDR2 ANQGSEA come from the germline V gene.

The chain links TRBV5-4 to TRBJ2-1; TRBD2 is a possible D gene (6 bases). Trimming removed 0 bases from V and 5 bases from J, with 12 bases in between. This CDR3 spans 15 amino acids. The germline gives CDR1 SGHNT, CDR2 YYREEE (reference sequence). The DNA for the CDR3 is TGTGCCAGCAGCTTGGGTGGGGGGACTCACAATGAGCAGTTCTTC. It translates to CASSLGGGTHNEQFF.

This clone was counted a few times. In DNA form, the CDR3 reads TGTGCCAGCAGCTTGGATACATCGAGCGGGTTAAACATTCAGTACTTC. Amino acids: CASSLDTSSGLNIQYF. This chain uses TRBV5-4 with TRBJ2-4; perhaps TRBD2 as D (6 bases). Germline lookup yields CDR1 SGHNT and CDR2 YYREEE (reference sequence). Trimming stripped 0 bases from V and 6 bases from J, with 16 bases between. The CDR3 is 16 amino acids.